The T cell receptor (beta chain) under discussion was sequenced for a study of response to subunit inactivated influenza vaccine. Findings and caveats of the study: Authors suggested few new T cells are recruited by each seasonal influenza vaccination.

Losses at the gene ends were 4 bases for V and 2 bases for J; bases not matched to a gene: 11. Germline-derived CDR1 and CDR2 are SQVTM and ANQGSEA. The CDR3 extends over 16 amino acids. TCRdb reprocessed the RT-PCR reads with MiXCR, giving one entry per CDR3 protein. This sample has approximately 300,000 distinct CDR3 sequences, with 22% found just once. This clonotype was observed many times. Its specificity is unknown. This clonotype was obtained from a man between 50 and 75 years old who received an inactivated influenza vaccine. This chain uses TRBV29-1 with TRBJ2-1; 7 nucleotides match TRBD1. Sequencing was performed on PBMCs from blood, taken roughly 20 months after vaccination. CDR3 region: CSVVIMFDRAYNEQFF. As DNA, the CDR3 is TGCAGCGTTGTAATAATGTTTGACAGGGCCTACAATGAGCAGTTCTTC.